The text below deals with one TCR beta chain. V was pared by 4 bases and J by 5 bases, with 15 bases between. Germline V gene lookup returns CDR1 LGHNA and CDR2 YSLEER. The CDR3 consists of 15 residues. The source of the sample is a study of OX40 agonist ivuxolimab in advanced cancers. Study-level background: Therapy given before enrollment (anti-PD-1, anti-PD-L1 or anti-CTLA-4) was allowed, and 40% had some.

Repertoires were generated with immunoSEQ multiplex PCR, while TCRdb's copy carries only in-frame clones and drops some. In the table there are about 79,000 clones, approximately 94% of which are singletons. The sample here was CD4+ or CD8+ T cells sorted from blood, taken in a trial of the OX40 agonist ivuxolimab. This TCR was recovered from an adult with an advanced solid tumor such as melanoma, head and neck, liver or kidney cancer. The gene calls are TRBV4-3 and TRBJ2-1; D might be TRBD1 (6 bases). The CDR3 loop reads CASSLRRTVNNEQFF. CDR3 nucleotides: TGCGCCAGCAGCCTCCGCCGGACAGTAAACAATGAGCAGTTCTTC.